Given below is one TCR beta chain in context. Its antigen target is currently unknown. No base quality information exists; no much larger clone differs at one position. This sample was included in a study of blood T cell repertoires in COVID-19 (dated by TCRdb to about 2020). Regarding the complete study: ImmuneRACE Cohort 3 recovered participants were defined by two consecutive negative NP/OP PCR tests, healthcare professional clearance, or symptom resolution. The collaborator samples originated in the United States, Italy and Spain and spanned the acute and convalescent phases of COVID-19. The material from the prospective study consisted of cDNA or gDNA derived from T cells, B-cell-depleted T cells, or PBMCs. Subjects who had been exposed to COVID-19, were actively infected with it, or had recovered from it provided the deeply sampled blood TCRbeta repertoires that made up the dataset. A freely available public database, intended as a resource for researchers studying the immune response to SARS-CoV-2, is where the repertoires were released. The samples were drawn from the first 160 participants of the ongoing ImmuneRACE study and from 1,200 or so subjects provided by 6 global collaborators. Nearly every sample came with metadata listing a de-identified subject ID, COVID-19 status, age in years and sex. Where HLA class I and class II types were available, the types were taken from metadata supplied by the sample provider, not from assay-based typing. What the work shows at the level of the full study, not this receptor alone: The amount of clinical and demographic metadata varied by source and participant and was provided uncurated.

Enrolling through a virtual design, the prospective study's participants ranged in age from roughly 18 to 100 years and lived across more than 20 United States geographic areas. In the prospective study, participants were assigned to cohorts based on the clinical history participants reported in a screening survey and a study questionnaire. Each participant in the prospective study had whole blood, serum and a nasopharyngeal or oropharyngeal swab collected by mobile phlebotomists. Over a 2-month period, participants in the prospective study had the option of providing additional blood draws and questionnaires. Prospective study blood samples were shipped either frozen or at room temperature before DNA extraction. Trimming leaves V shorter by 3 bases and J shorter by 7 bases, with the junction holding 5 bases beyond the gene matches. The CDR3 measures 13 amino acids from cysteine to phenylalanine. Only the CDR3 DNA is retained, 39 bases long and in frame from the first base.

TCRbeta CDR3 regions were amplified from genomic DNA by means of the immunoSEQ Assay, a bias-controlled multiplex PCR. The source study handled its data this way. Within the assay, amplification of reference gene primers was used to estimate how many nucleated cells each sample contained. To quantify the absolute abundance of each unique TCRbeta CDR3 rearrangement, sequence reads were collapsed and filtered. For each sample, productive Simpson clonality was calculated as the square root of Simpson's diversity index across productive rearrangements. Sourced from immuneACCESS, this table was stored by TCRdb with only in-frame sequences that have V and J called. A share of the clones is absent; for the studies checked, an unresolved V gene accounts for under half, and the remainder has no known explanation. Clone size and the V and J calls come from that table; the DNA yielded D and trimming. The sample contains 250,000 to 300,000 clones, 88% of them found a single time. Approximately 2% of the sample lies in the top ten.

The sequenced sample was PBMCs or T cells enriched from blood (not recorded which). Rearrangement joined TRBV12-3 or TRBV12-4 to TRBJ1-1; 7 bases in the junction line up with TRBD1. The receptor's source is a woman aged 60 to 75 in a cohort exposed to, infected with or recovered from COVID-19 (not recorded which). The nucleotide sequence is TGTGCCAGCAGTTTGAGGGGGACAGATGAAGCTTTCTTT. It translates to CASSLRGTDEAFF.